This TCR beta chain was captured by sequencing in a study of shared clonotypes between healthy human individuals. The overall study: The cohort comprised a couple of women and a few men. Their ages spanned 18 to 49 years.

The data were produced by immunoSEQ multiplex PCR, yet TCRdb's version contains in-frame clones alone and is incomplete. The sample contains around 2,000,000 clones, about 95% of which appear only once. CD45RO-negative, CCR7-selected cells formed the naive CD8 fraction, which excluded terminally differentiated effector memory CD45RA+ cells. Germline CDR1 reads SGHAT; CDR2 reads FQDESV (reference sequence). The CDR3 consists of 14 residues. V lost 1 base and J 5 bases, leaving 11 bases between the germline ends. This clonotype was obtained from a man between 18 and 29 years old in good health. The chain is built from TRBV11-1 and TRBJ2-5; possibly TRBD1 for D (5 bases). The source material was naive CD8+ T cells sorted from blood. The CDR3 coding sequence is TGTGCCAGCAGCTTAGAAGGGGTCGGCGAGACCCAGTACTTC. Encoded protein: CASSLEGVGETQYF.